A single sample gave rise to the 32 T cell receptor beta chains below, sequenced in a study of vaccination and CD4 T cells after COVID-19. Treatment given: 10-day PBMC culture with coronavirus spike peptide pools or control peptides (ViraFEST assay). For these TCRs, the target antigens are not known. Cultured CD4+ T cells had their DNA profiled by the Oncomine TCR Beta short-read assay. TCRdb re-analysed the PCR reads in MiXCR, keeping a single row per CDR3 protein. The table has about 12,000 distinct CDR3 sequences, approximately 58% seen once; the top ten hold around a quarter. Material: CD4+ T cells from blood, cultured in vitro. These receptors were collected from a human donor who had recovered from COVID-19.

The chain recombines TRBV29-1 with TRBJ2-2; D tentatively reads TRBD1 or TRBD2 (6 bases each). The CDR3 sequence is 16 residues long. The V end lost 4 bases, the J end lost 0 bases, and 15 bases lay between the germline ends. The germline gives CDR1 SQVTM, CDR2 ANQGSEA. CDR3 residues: CSVGDTGATNTGELFF. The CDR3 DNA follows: TGCAGCGTTGGGGATACGGGGGCTACGAACACCGGGGAGCTGTTTTTT.

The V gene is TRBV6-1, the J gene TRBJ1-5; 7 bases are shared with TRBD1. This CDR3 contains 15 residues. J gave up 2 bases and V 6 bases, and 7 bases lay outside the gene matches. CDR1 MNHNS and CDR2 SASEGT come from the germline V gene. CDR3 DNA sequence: TGTGCCAGCAGCCCGAGGGGGCGGGGCAATCAGCCCCAGCATTTT. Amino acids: CASSPRGRGNQPQHF.

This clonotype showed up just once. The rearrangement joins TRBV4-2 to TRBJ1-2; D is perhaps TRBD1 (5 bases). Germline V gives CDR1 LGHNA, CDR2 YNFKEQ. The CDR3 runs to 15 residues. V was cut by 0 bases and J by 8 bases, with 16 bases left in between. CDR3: CASSQEGQGRIGYTF. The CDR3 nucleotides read TGTGCCAGCAGCCAAGAGGGGCAGGGAAGAATCGGCTACACCTTC.

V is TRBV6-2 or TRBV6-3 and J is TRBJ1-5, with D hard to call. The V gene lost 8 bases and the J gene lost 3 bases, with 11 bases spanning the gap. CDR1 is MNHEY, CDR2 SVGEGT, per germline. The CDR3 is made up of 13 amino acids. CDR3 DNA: TGTGCCAGCCAGCGAGTTTCCAATCAGCCCCAGCATTTT. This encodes CASQRVSNQPQHF.

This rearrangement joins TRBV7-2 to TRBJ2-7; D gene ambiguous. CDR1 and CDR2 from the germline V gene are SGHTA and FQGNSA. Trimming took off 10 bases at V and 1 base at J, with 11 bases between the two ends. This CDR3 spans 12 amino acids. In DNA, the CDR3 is TGTGCCACCCGCGACGCGTCCTACGAGCAGTACTTC. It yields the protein CATRDASYEQYF.

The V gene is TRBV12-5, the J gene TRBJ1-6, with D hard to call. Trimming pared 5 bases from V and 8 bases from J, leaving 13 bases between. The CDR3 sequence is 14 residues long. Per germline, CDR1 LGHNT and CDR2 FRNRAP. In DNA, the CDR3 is TGTGCTAGTGGTATAGGGCTGATGGATTCACCCCTCCACTTT. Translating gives CASGIGLMDSPLHF.

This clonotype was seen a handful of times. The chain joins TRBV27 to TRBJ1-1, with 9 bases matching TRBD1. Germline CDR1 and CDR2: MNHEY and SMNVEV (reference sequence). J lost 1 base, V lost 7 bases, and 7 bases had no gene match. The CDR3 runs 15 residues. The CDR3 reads CASIPLGQGNTEAFF. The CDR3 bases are TGTGCCAGCATCCCATTGGGACAGGGGAACACTGAAGCTTTCTTT.

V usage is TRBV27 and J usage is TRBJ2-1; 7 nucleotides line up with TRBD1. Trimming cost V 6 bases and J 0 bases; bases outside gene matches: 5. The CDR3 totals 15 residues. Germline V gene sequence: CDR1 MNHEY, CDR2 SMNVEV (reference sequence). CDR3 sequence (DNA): TGTGCCAGCAGACCCGGGACAGCCTCCTACAATGAGCAGTTCTTC. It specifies CASRPGTASYNEQFF.

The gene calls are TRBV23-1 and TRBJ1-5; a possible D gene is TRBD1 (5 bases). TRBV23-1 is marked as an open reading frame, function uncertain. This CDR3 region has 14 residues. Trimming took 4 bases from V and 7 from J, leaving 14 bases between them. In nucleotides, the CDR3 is TGCGCCAGCAGTCCCCCAGGGCGTCTCCAGCCCCAGCATTTT. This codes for CASSPPGRLQPQHF.

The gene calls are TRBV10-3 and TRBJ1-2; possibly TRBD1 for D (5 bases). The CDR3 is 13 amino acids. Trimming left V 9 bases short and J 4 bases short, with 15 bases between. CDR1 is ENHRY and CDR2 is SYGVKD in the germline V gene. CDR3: CAISRGAGYGYTF. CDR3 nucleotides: TGTGCCATATCGCGAGGGGCGGGCTATGGCTACACCTTC.

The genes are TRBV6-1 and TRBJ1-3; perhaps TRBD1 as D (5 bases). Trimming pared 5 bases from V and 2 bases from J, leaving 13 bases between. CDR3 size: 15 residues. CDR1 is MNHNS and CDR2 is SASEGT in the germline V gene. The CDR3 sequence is CASSQQGVPGNTIYF. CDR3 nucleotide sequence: TGTGCCAGCAGTCAACAAGGGGTTCCTGGAAACACCATATATTTT.

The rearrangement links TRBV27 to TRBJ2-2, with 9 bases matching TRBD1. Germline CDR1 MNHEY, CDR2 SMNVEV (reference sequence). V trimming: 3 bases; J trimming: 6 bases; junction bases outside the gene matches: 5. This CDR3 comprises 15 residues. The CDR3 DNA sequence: TGTGCCAGCAGTTTGACAGGGGGTGCCCCCGGGGAGCTGTTTTTT. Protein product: CASSLTGGAPGELFF.

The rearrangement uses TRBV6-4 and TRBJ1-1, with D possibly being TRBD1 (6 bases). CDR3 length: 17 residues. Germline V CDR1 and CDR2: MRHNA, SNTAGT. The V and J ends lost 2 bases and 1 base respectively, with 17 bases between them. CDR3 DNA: TGTGCCAGCAGTGACGAGCCCTCAAGAGGGGGGAACACTGAAGCTTTCTTT. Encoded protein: CASSDEPSRGGNTEAFF.

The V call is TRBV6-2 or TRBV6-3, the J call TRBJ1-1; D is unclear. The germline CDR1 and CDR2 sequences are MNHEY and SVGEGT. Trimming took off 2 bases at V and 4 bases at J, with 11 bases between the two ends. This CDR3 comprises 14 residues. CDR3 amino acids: CASSYVGASTEAFF. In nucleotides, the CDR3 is TGTGCCAGCAGTTACGTGGGAGCCAGCACTGAAGCTTTCTTT.

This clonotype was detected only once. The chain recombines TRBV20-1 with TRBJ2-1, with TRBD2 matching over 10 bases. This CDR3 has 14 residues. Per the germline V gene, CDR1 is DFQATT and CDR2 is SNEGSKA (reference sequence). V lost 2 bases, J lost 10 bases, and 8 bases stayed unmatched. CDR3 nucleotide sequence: TGCAGTGCTAGACTCGGACTAGCGGCTGGAGAGCAGTTCTTC. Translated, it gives CSARLGLAAGEQFF.

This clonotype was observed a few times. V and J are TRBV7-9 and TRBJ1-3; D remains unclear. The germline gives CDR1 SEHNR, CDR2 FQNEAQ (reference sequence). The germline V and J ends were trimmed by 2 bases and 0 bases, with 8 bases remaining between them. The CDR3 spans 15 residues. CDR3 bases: TGTGCCAGCAGCTTATTCCGTGTCTCTGGAAACACCATATATTTT. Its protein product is CASSLFRVSGNTIYF.

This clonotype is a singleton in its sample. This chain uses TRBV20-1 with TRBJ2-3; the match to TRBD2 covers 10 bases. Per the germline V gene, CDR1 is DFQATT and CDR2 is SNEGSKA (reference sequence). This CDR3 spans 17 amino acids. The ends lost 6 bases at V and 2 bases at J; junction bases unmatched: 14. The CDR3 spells CSAPAASGRETTDTQYF. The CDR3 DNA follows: TGCAGTGCCCCGGCGGCTAGCGGGAGAGAAACCACAGATACGCAGTATTTT.

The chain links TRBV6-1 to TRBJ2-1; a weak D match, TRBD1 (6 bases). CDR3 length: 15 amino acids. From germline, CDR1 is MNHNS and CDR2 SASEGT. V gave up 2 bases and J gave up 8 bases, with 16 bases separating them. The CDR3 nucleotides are TGTGCCAGCAGTGAAAATTGGGGGCGCACGGATGAGCAGTTCTTC. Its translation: CASSENWGRTDEQFF.

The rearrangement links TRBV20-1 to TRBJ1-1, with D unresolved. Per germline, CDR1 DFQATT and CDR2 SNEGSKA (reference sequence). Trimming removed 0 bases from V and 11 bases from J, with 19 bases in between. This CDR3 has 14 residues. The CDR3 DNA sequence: TGCAGTGCTAGAGATAATTCCCCCTTCGTGGTGGCTTTCTTT. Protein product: CSARDNSPFVVAFF.

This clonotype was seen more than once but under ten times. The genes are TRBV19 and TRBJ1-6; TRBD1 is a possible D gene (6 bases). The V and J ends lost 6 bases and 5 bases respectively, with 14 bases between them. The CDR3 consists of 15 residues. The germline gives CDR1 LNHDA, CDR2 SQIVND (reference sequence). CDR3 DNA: TGTGCCAGTAGACGTTACCGGGACAATAATTCACCCCTCCACTTT. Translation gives CASRRYRDNNSPLHF.

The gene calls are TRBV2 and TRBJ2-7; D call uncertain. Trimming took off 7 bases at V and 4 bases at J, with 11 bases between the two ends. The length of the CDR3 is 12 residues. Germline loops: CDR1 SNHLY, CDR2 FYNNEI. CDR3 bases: TGTGCCAGCAAAAGGACGGAGTACGAGCAGTACTTC. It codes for CASKRTEYEQYF.

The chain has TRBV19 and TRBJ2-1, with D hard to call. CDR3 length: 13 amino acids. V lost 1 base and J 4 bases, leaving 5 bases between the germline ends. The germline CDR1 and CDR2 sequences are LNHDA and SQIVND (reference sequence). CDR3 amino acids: CASSIAGYNEQFF. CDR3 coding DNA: TGTGCCAGTAGTATAGCCGGATACAATGAGCAGTTCTTC.

The chain's CDR3 is CSALHRGLDTEAFF. The CDR3 coding sequence is TGCAGTGCGCTTCACAGGGGTTTGGACACTGAAGCTTTCTTT. This chain connects TRBV20-1 to TRBJ1-1; 7 bases agree with TRBD1. V was pared by 6 bases and J by 3 bases, with 10 bases of the junction left unmatched. Germline V CDR1 and CDR2: DFQATT, SNEGSKA (reference sequence). The CDR3 has 14 residues.

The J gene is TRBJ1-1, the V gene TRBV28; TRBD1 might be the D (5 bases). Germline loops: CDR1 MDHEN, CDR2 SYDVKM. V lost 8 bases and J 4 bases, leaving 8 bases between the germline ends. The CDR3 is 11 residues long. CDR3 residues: CASHGGTEAFF. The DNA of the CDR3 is TGTGCCAGCCACGGGGGCACTGAAGCTTTCTTT.

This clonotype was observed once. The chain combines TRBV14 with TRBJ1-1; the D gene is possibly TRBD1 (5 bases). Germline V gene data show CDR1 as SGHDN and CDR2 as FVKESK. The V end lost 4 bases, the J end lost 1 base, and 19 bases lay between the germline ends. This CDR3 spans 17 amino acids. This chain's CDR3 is CASSPGRGRPGNTEAFF. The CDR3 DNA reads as TGTGCCAGCAGCCCTGGGAGGGGCCGTCCCGGGAACACTGAAGCTTTCTTT.

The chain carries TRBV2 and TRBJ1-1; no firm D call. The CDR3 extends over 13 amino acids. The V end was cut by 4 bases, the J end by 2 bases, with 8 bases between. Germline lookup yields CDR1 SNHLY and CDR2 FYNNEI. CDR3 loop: CASSALLNTEAFF. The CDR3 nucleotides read TGTGCCAGCAGTGCCTTGCTTAACACTGAAGCTTTCTTT.

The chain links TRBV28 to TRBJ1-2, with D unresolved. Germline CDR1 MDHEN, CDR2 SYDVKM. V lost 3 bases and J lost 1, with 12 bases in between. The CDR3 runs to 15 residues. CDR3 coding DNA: TGTGCCAGCAGTTTGGTTATAGTGGGTAACTATGGCTACACCTTC. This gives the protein CASSLVIVGNYGYTF.

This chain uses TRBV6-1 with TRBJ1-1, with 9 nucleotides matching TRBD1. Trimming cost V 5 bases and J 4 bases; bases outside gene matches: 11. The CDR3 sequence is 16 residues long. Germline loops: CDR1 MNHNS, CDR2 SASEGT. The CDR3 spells CASSTPGTGIGTEAFF. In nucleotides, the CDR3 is TGTGCCAGCAGTACCCCCGGGACAGGGATTGGCACTGAAGCTTTCTTT.

The DNA for the CDR3 is TGTGCCAGTAGACCTGGACTAGCGGGAGCGGGAGATACGCAGTATTTT. This gives the protein CASRPGLAGAGDTQYF. The rearrangement joins TRBV19 to TRBJ2-3; TRBD2 matches at 13 bases. The CDR3 has 16 residues. V lost 6 bases, J lost 5 bases, and 8 bases stayed unmatched. Germline V gene sequence: CDR1 LNHDA, CDR2 SQIVND (reference sequence).

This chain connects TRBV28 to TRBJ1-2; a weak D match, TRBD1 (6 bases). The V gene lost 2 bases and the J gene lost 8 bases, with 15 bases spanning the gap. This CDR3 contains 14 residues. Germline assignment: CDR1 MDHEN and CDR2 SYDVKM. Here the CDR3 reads CASSLGTSWRGYTF. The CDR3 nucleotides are TGTGCCAGCAGTTTAGGGACATCCTGGCGGGGCTACACCTTC.

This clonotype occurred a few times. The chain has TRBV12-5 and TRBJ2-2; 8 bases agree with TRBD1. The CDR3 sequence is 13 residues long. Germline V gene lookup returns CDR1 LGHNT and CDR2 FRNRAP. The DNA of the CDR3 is TGTGCCTCGGGACAGGTAGCCACCGGGGAGCTGTTTTTT. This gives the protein CASGQVATGELFF.

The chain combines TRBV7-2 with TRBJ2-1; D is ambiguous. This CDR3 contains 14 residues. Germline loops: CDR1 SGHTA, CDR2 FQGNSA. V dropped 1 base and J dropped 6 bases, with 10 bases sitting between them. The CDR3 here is CASSLVGQFNEQFF. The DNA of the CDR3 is TGTGCCAGCAGCTTAGTTGGCCAGTTCAATGAGCAGTTCTTC.